These T cell receptor beta chains were read from a single sample in a study of beta chain features in type 1 diabetes. Assay used: immunoSEQ multiplex PCR; TCRdb lists only in-frame clones, some missing. This table holds roughly 250,000 clones, over 7.5% found once. Input material: naive CD4+ T cells from blood. These receptors came from a woman in her late teens or twenties in good health. CDR3s include the opening cysteine and the closing phenylalanine or tryptophan. The D gene is left open where the match is weak. The listing skips clone size in some rows; elsewhere it reads once, few, many or a size class.

cdr3_length: 14
j_call: TRBJ2-5
v_call: TRBV9
d_call: TRBD2
clone_size: NA
cdr3_aa: CASSVIAGGETQYF
cdr3_nt: TGTGCCAGCAGCGTAATAGCGGGAGGAGAGACCCAGTACTTC

cdr3_length: 14
j_call: TRBJ1-2
v_call: TRBV6-1
d_call: TRBD1
clone_size: few
cdr3_aa: CASSGPGQVIGYTF
cdr3_nt: TGTGCCAGCAGTGGTCCGGGACAGGTTATCGGCTACACCTTC

cdr3_length: 13
j_call: TRBJ2-7
v_call: TRBV6-1
d_call: NA
clone_size: few
cdr3_aa: CASKPQSPYEQYF
cdr3_nt: TGTGCCAGCAAGCCCCAAAGTCCCTACGAGCAGTACTTC

cdr3_length: 17
j_call: TRBJ2-6
v_call: TRBV5-1
d_call: NA
clone_size: NA
cdr3_aa: CASSLGVTASGANVLTF
cdr3_nt: TGCGCCAGCAGCTTGGGCGTAACAGCCTCTGGGGCCAACGTCCTGACTTTC

cdr3_length: 16
j_call: TRBJ2-4
v_call: TRBV11-2
d_call: TRBD2
clone_size: few
cdr3_aa: CASSSWTSGRVNIQYF
cdr3_nt: TGTGCCAGCAGCTCCTGGACTAGCGGGAGAGTAAACATTCAGTACTTC

cdr3_length: 15
j_call: TRBJ1-3
v_call: TRBV30
d_call: TRBD1
clone_size: few
cdr3_aa: CAWGDSPGSGNTIYF
cdr3_nt: TGTGCCTGGGGGGACAGCCCTGGCTCTGGAAACACCATATATTTT

cdr3_length: 14
j_call: TRBJ1-3
v_call: TRBV14
d_call: NA
clone_size: NA
cdr3_aa: CASSQDLSGNTIYF
cdr3_nt: TGTGCCAGCAGCCAAGATTTATCGGGAAACACCATATATTTT

cdr3_length: 13
j_call: TRBJ2-1
v_call: TRBV29-1
d_call: NA
clone_size: many
cdr3_aa: CSVGGLGLGEQFF
cdr3_nt: TGCAGCGTTGGTGGACTCGGTTTGGGTGAGCAGTTCTTC

cdr3_length: 13
j_call: TRBJ2-1
v_call: TRBV5-1
d_call: TRBD2
clone_size: NA
cdr3_aa: CASSLGAGDEQFF
cdr3_nt: TGCGCCAGCAGCTTGGGAGCGGGAGATGAGCAGTTCTTC

cdr3_length: 15
j_call: TRBJ2-3
v_call: TRBV29-1
d_call: TRBD2
clone_size: NA
cdr3_aa: CSVEPPSGSTDTQYF
cdr3_nt: TGCAGCGTTGAACCTCCTAGCGGGAGTACAGATACGCAGTATTTT

cdr3_length: 16
j_call: TRBJ2-3
v_call: TRBV27
d_call: TRBD2
clone_size: NA
cdr3_aa: CASSLRAGGGTDTQYF
cdr3_nt: TGTGCCAGCAGTTTGAGAGCGGGAGGGGGCACAGATACGCAGTATTTT

cdr3_length: 15
j_call: TRBJ1-6
v_call: TRBV5-1
d_call: NA
clone_size: NA
cdr3_aa: CASSLGASYNSPLHF
cdr3_nt: TGCGCCAGCAGCTTGGGGGCCTCCTATAATTCACCCCTCCACTTT

cdr3_length: 16
j_call: TRBJ1-1
v_call: TRBV5-4
d_call: TRBD1
clone_size: NA
cdr3_aa: CASSPGQGTMNTEAFF
cdr3_nt: TGTGCCAGCAGCCCTGGACAGGGAACCATGAACACTGAAGCTTTCTTT

cdr3_length: 13
j_call: TRBJ1-1
v_call: TRBV5-6
d_call: TRBD1
clone_size: few
cdr3_aa: CASSVTGGTEAFF
cdr3_nt: TGTGCCAGCAGCGTTACAGGGGGCACTGAAGCTTTCTTT

cdr3_length: 11
j_call: TRBJ1-1
v_call: TRBV15
d_call: NA
clone_size: few
cdr3_aa: CATSRDTGAFF
cdr3_nt: TGTGCCACCAGCAGAGACACAGGAGCTTTCTTT

cdr3_length: 13
j_call: TRBJ2-7
v_call: TRBV29-1
d_call: NA
clone_size: NA
cdr3_aa: CSVPRPGSYEQYF
cdr3_nt: TGCAGCGTGCCGAGGCCGGGGTCCTACGAGCAGTACTTC

cdr3_length: 17
j_call: TRBJ2-2
v_call: TRBV13
d_call: TRBD2
clone_size: NA
cdr3_aa: CASSLGLGLGSAGELFF
cdr3_nt: TGTGCCAGCAGCTTAGGACTGGGACTAGGGTCCGCCGGGGAGCTGTTTTTT

cdr3_length: 13
j_call: TRBJ2-5
v_call: TRBV18
d_call: NA
clone_size: few
cdr3_aa: CASSPERQETQYF
cdr3_nt: TGTGCCAGCTCACCGGAGCGGCAAGAGACCCAGTACTTC

cdr3_length: 12
j_call: TRBJ1-2
v_call: TRBV6-1
d_call: NA
clone_size: NA
cdr3_aa: CASSAQGNGYTF
cdr3_nt: TGTGCCAGCAGTGCACAGGGAAATGGCTACACCTTC

cdr3_length: 15
j_call: TRBJ2-7
v_call: TRBV2
d_call: TRBD1
clone_size: few
cdr3_aa: CASRGDRARPYEQYF
cdr3_nt: TGTGCCAGCAGGGGAGACAGGGCTCGGCCCTACGAGCAGTACTTC

cdr3_length: 16
j_call: TRBJ2-3
v_call: TRBV9
d_call: TRBD2
clone_size: once
cdr3_aa: CASSVVGGRSGDTQYF
cdr3_nt: TGTGCCAGCAGCGTAGTCGGCGGGAGAAGCGGAGATACGCAGTATTTT

cdr3_length: 16
j_call: TRBJ2-5
v_call: TRBV18
d_call: TRBD2
clone_size: NA
cdr3_aa: CASSPVAGAVGETQYF
cdr3_nt: TGTGCCAGCTCACCGGTAGCGGGAGCGGTCGGAGAGACCCAGTACTTC

cdr3_length: 16
j_call: TRBJ2-5
v_call: TRBV5-1
d_call: TRBD2
clone_size: few
cdr3_aa: CASSTGTSNTQETQYF
cdr3_nt: TGCGCCAGCAGCACTGGGACTAGCAATACCCAAGAGACCCAGTACTTC

cdr3_length: 15
j_call: TRBJ2-2
v_call: TRBV5-6
d_call: TRBD1
clone_size: once
cdr3_aa: CASRPDRGRTGELFF
cdr3_nt: TGTGCCAGCAGACCGGACAGGGGGCGGACCGGGGAGCTGTTTTTT

cdr3_length: 14
j_call: TRBJ1-6
v_call: TRBV7-2
d_call: NA
clone_size: NA
cdr3_aa: CASRLGGDNSPLHF
cdr3_nt: TGTGCCAGCAGACTTGGGGGCGACAATTCACCCCTCCACTTT

cdr3_length: 14
j_call: TRBJ2-2
v_call: TRBV29-1
d_call: NA
clone_size: NA
cdr3_aa: CSVRSAYATGELFF
cdr3_nt: TGCAGCGTTAGGAGCGCGTACGCCACCGGGGAGCTGTTTTTT

cdr3_length: 16
j_call: TRBJ2-1
v_call: TRBV4-1
d_call: TRBD1
clone_size: few
cdr3_aa: CASSQEGRGLRNEQFF
cdr3_nt: TGCGCCAGCAGCCAAGAGGGCAGGGGGCTGAGGAATGAGCAGTTCTTC

cdr3_length: 10
j_call: TRBJ2-7
v_call: TRBV20-1
d_call: NA
clone_size: few
cdr3_aa: CSAKTDEQYF
cdr3_nt: TGCAGTGCTAAGACTGACGAGCAGTACTTC

cdr3_length: 15
j_call: TRBJ2-7
v_call: TRBV6-5
d_call: TRBD2
clone_size: NA
cdr3_aa: CASSYFAGGPQEQYF
cdr3_nt: TGTGCCAGCAGTTACTTCGCGGGAGGGCCTCAAGAGCAGTACTTC

cdr3_length: 13
j_call: TRBJ2-7
v_call: TRBV9
d_call: NA
clone_size: few
cdr3_aa: CASSVGQFYEQYF
cdr3_nt: TGTGCCAGCAGCGTAGGTCAGTTCTACGAGCAGTACTTC

cdr3_length: 14
j_call: TRBJ2-2
v_call: TRBV5-1
d_call: NA
clone_size: few
cdr3_aa: CASSLVQNTGELFF
cdr3_nt: TGCGCCAGCAGCTTGGTTCAGAACACCGGGGAGCTGTTTTTT

cdr3_length: 16
j_call: TRBJ1-4
v_call: TRBV15
d_call: NA
clone_size: NA
cdr3_aa: CATSRDGVATNEKLFF
cdr3_nt: TGTGCCACCAGCAGAGATGGAGTCGCAACTAATGAAAAACTGTTTTTT

cdr3_length: 18
j_call: TRBJ1-1
v_call: TRBV7-9
d_call: NA
clone_size: NA
cdr3_aa: CASSLPIRGVGMNTEAFF
cdr3_nt: TGTGCCAGCAGCTTACCTATCCGGGGGGTCGGAATGAACACTGAAGCTTTCTTT

cdr3_length: 13
j_call: TRBJ1-1
v_call: TRBV19
d_call: NA
clone_size: NA
cdr3_aa: CASSIASNTEAFF
cdr3_nt: TGTGCCAGTAGTATAGCCTCGAACACTGAAGCTTTCTTT

cdr3_length: 14
j_call: TRBJ1-1
v_call: TRBV5-1
d_call: TRBD1
clone_size: NA
cdr3_aa: CASSPGTGTTEAFF
cdr3_nt: TGCGCCAGCAGCCCCGGGACAGGGACCACTGAAGCTTTCTTT

cdr3_length: 16
j_call: TRBJ2-1
v_call: TRBV6-5
d_call: TRBD2
clone_size: few
cdr3_aa: CASSSSGGASYNEQFF
cdr3_nt: TGTGCCAGCAGTTCAAGCGGGGGGGCCTCTTACAATGAGCAGTTCTTC

cdr3_length: 16
j_call: TRBJ2-2
v_call: TRBV29-1
d_call: TRBD2
clone_size: few
cdr3_aa: CSVIEGRADRYGELFF
cdr3_nt: TGCAGCGTAATTGAGGGGAGGGCAGACCGATACGGGGAGCTGTTTTTT

cdr3_length: 15
j_call: TRBJ2-7
v_call: TRBV19
d_call: TRBD1
clone_size: few
cdr3_aa: CASSRGGQGTYEQYF
cdr3_nt: TGTGCCAGTAGCCGAGGGGGACAGGGCACCTACGAGCAGTACTTC

cdr3_length: 15
j_call: TRBJ1-2
v_call: TRBV5-1
d_call: NA
clone_size: NA
cdr3_aa: CASSLDQGQNYGYTF
cdr3_nt: TGCGCCAGCAGCTTGGACCAGGGGCAGAACTATGGCTACACCTTC

cdr3_length: 14
j_call: TRBJ2-7
v_call: TRBV14
d_call: NA
clone_size: few
cdr3_aa: CASSQVSGSYEQYF
cdr3_nt: TGTGCCAGCAGCCAAGTCAGCGGCTCCTACGAGCAGTACTTC

cdr3_length: 14
j_call: TRBJ1-4
v_call: TRBV15
d_call: NA
clone_size: few
cdr3_aa: CATSRDSREEKLFF
cdr3_nt: TGTGCCACCAGCAGAGATTCACGGGAGGAAAAACTGTTTTTT

cdr3_length: 12
j_call: TRBJ2-1
v_call: TRBV6-5
d_call: NA
clone_size: few
cdr3_aa: CASSPGLGEQFF
cdr3_nt: TGTGCCAGCAGCCCGGGACTTGGTGAGCAGTTCTTC